The following is a T cell receptor (beta chain) sequence with its context. The data belong to a study of blood T cell repertoires in COVID-19. Sequencing was performed with immunoSEQ multiplex PCR; in TCRdb, only in-frame clones are kept and a portion is missing. The sample includes under 500,000 clones, around 91% of them seen just once. The V segment lost 6 bases and the J segment 6 bases; nucleotides outside the gene matches: 10. This CDR3 has 15 residues. The germline gives CDR1 MDHEN, CDR2 SYDVKM. The chain has TRBV28 and TRBJ2-2; 7 bases match TRBD1. The sequence was obtained from a man aged 25 to 45 who had recovered from COVID-19. Sequenced sample: PBMCs or T cells enriched from blood (not recorded which). CDR3 residues: CASRAPGQRPGELFF. Here the CDR3 DNA reads TGTGCCAGCAGGGCTCCGGGACAGAGGCCCGGGGAGCTGTTTTTT.